A selection of T cell receptor beta chains follows, all from one sample in a study of cytomegalovirus exposure and HLA in healthy donors. Libraries were prepared by immunoSEQ multiplex PCR; TCRdb keeps only in-frame clonotypes and omits some of them. The profile shows 110,000 or so clones, about 78% of them singletons. Sequencing was carried out using PBMCs. The source of these receptors is a woman under 40 in good health and CMV-seropositive. CDR3s include the opening cysteine and the closing phenylalanine or tryptophan. The D gene is left open where the match is weak. Only part of the rows carry a size: once, few, many, or a class if the clone is expanded.

TRBV4-2	NA	TRBJ1-2	TRBD1	CASSLTGDNYGYTF	TGTGCCAGCAGCCTCACAGGGGACAACTATGGCTACACCTTC
TRBV6-1	NA	TRBJ2-1	TRBD1	CASTPGQALNEQFF	TGTGCCAGCACCCCGGGACAGGCCCTCAATGAGCAGTTCTTC
TRBV19	NA	TRBJ2-1	NA	CASSVQGIGFDEQFF	TGTGCCAGTAGTGTACAGGGAATAGGGTTTGATGAGCAGTTCTTC
TRBV29-1	NA	TRBJ2-1	NA	CSVEDRYEQFF	TGCAGCGTTGAGGACAGATATGAGCAGTTCTTC
TRBV9	NA	TRBJ1-5	NA	CASSPGGEGNQPQHF	TGTGCCAGCAGCCCTGGGGGGGAAGGCAATCAGCCCCAGCATTTT
TRBV6-5	NA	TRBJ1-6	TRBD1	CASSWGDRRNSPLHF	TGTGCCAGCAGTTGGGGGGACAGGCGAAATTCACCCCTCCACTTT
TRBV19	NA	TRBJ2-1	TRBD2	CASSQLAGGIYNEQFF	TGTGCCAGTAGTCAATTAGCGGGGGGCATTTACAATGAGCAGTTCTTC
TRBV6-1	NA	TRBJ2-1	NA	CASSVGLNVYNEQFF	TGTGCCAGCAGTGTAGGACTTAACGTCTACAATGAGCAGTTCTTC
TRBV18	NA	TRBJ1-3	NA	CASSPRGDSGSTIYF	TGTGCCAGCTCACCTCGGGGGGACTCTGGAAGCACCATATATTTT
TRBV7-2	NA	TRBJ2-2	NA	CASSLLATGELFF	TGTGCCAGCAGCTTACTGGCCACCGGGGAGCTGTTTTTT
TRBV5-1	NA	TRBJ1-2	TRBD1	CASSISGQGEKGYTF	TGCGCCAGCAGCATATCGGGACAGGGGGAAAAGGGCTACACCTTC
TRBV19	NA	TRBJ1-5	NA	CASSIGGGDQPQHF	TGTGCCAGTAGTATAGGCGGAGGGGATCAGCCCCAGCATTTT
TRBV7-8	NA	TRBJ1-5	NA	CASSSQELSNQPQHF	TGTGCCAGCAGCTCCCAGGAACTTAGCAATCAGCCCCAGCATTTT
TRBV19	NA	TRBJ1-2	TRBD1	CASSINRGSYGYTF	TGTGCCAGTAGTATAAACAGGGGTAGCTATGGCTACACCTTC
TRBV7-9	once	TRBJ1-4	TRBD1	CASARTGMDEKLFF	TGTGCCAGCGCCAGGACAGGGATGGATGAAAAACTGTTTTTT
TRBV19	few	TRBJ2-7	NA	CASRQGGSYEQYF	TGTGCCAGTAGACAGGGGGGGTCCTACGAGCAGTACTTC
TRBV30	NA	TRBJ1-5	NA	CAWSPGKTRFNQPQHF	TGTGCCTGGAGTCCGGGGAAAACGAGGTTCAATCAGCCCCAGCATTTT
TRBV10-3	NA	TRBJ1-3	TRBD1	CAITEDRGLSGNTIYF	TGTGCCATCACCGAGGACAGGGGCCTCTCTGGAAACACCATATATTTT
TRBV2	NA	TRBJ1-5	NA	CASSAWTANQPQHF	TGTGCCAGCAGTGCCTGGACAGCGAATCAGCCCCAGCATTTT
TRBV7-9	NA	TRBJ2-7	NA	CASSASEAGGEQYF	TGTGCCAGCAGCGCTTCGGAAGCGGGTGGCGAGCAGTACTTC
TRBV2	NA	TRBJ2-7	TRBD1	CASTETHRGFFGEQYF	TGTGCCAGCACCGAAACGCACAGGGGATTTTTTGGAGAGCAGTACTTC
TRBV5-1	NA	TRBJ2-3	NA	CASSLALGATDTQYF	TGCGCCAGCAGCTTGGCCCTGGGGGCCACAGATACGCAGTATTTT
TRBV30	NA	TRBJ1-1	TRBD1	CALFRGLTEAFF	TGTGCCTTGTTCAGGGGGCTCACTGAAGCTTTCTTT
TRBV5-4	NA	TRBJ2-3	NA	CASSFYSTDTQYF	TGTGCCAGCAGCTTTTATAGCACAGATACGCAGTATTTT
TRBV11-2	NA	TRBJ2-7	TRBD2	CASSISSGRNEQYF	TGTGCCAGCAGCATATCTAGCGGGAGGAACGAGCAGTACTTC
TRBV9	NA	TRBJ2-7	TRBD2	CASSAGLLAGGYEQYF	TGTGCCAGCAGCGCGGGGTTACTAGCGGGAGGGTACGAGCAGTACTTC
TRBV27	NA	TRBJ2-7	TRBD1	CASSLSGQYSYEQYF	TGTGCCAGCAGTTTATCGGGACAGTACTCCTACGAGCAGTACTTC
TRBV25-1	NA	TRBJ2-7	NA	CASSGQKQYF	TGTGCCAGCAGTGGACAGAAACAGTACTTC
TRBV9	NA	TRBJ2-1	TRBD1	CASSVEGQGAMNYEQFF	TGTGCCAGCAGCGTAGAGGGACAGGGGGCGATGAACTATGAGCAGTTCTTC
TRBV5-6	NA	TRBJ1-2	NA	CASSLVSYTNYGYTF	TGTGCCAGCAGCTTGGTTTCTTACACTAACTATGGCTACACCTTC
TRBV6-1	few	TRBJ1-1	NA	CASSVNNLAEAFF	TGTGCCAGCAGTGTAAACAACCTTGCTGAAGCTTTCTTT
TRBV6-1	NA	TRBJ2-7	NA	CATGGSSYEQYF	TGTGCCACCGGAGGGAGTTCTTACGAGCAGTACTTC
TRBV9	NA	TRBJ2-1	TRBD2	CASSPYLQGTSGFNEQFF	TGTGCCAGCAGCCCATATCTGCAGGGGACTAGCGGGTTCAATGAGCAGTTCTTC
TRBV7-6	few	TRBJ2-7	TRBD1	CASRTGVDTYEQYF	TGTGCCAGCAGAACAGGGGTTGACACCTACGAGCAGTACTTC
TRBV5-6	NA	TRBJ1-2	TRBD1	CASTPGQAANYGYTF	TGTGCCAGCACCCCAGGACAGGCGGCTAACTATGGCTACACCTTC
TRBV14	NA	TRBJ2-7	TRBD2	CASSQGLAGGDRQYF	TGTGCCAGCAGCCAAGGACTAGCGGGAGGTGATCGGCAGTACTTC
TRBV14	few	TRBJ2-1	TRBD2	CASSQEGLAGPNFYNEQFF	TGTGCCAGCAGCCAAGAGGGACTAGCGGGCCCTAATTTTTACAATGAGCAGTTCTTC
TRBV18	NA	TRBJ2-7	TRBD1	CASSPRTGLGYEQYF	TGTGCCAGCTCACCAAGGACAGGGCTCGGCTACGAGCAGTACTTC
TRBV19	NA	TRBJ2-1	NA	CASSIIGSAYNEQFF	TGTGCCAGTAGTATTATCGGGAGTGCCTACAATGAGCAGTTCTTC
TRBV29-1	NA	TRBJ2-7	TRBD1	CSVGSGQGAYEQYF	TGCAGCGTTGGATCAGGACAGGGGGCGTACGAGCAGTACTTC
TRBV7-9	NA	TRBJ2-5	NA	CASSRWERKAETQYF	TGTGCCAGCAGCCGCTGGGAGAGGAAAGCAGAGACCCAGTACTTC
TRBV6-5	once	TRBJ2-3	TRBD2	CAVTSGSTDTQYF	TGTGCCGTGACTAGCGGTAGCACAGATACGCAGTATTTT
TRBV4-1	once	TRBJ1-6	NA	CASSQEGGAMGNSPLHF	TGCGCCAGCAGCCAAGAGGGAGGGGCCATGGGGAATTCACCCCTCCACTTT
TRBV7-8	NA	TRBJ2-5	NA	CASSLGEKETQYF	TGTGCCAGCAGCCTCGGAGAGAAAGAGACCCAGTACTTC
TRBV25-1	NA	TRBJ1-2	TRBD1	CASSLPTGTGKVDGYTF	TGTGCCAGCAGCCTGCCGACCGGGACAGGGAAGGTAGATGGCTACACCTTC
TRBV19	once	TRBJ2-7	TRBD1	CASRNRDRHTYEQYF	TGTGCCAGTAGAAACCGGGACAGGCATACCTACGAGCAGTACTTC
TRBV5-1	NA	TRBJ1-3	NA	CASSPDRVSGNTIYF	TGCGCCAGCAGCCCAGACAGAGTCTCTGGAAACACCATATATTTT
TRBV13	NA	TRBJ2-2	TRBD2	CASSLAGGPNTGELFF	TGTGCCAGCAGCTTAGCGGGGGGGCCAAACACCGGGGAGCTGTTTTTT
TRBV4-1	NA	TRBJ2-2	TRBD2	CASSQVSLSSGTYTGAGELFF	TGCGCCAGCAGCCAAGTTTCGTTGTCTAGCGGGACATACACGGGGGCCGGGGAGCTGTTTTTT
TRBV11-1	NA	TRBJ1-6	TRBD1	CASSLDRSNSPLHF	TGTGCCAGCAGCCTGGACAGGTCAAATTCACCCCTCCACTTT